Sequencing of this TCR beta chain was carried out in a study of T cell repertoires in cytomegalovirus infection. This CDR3 is built from 15 residues. V lost 0 bases, J lost 3 bases, and 8 bases stayed unmatched. Germline CDR1 reads DFQATT; CDR2 reads SNEGSKA (reference sequence). TCRdb re-analysed the reads in MiXCR, keeping a single row per CDR3 protein. Of hundreds of thousands of distinct CDR3 sequences listed, roughly a sixth are singletons. Input material: PBMCs. This chain joins TRBV20-1 and TRBJ2-7; 7 bases align to TRBD1. This clonotype was sampled from a human donor in good health (CMV status not recorded). Some clones in this sample may be carry-over from other donors' samples. The CDR3 DNA sequence: TGCAGTGCTAGAGATCCGACAGGGTCGGACTACGAGCAGTACTTC. Translation gives CSARDPTGSDYEQYF.